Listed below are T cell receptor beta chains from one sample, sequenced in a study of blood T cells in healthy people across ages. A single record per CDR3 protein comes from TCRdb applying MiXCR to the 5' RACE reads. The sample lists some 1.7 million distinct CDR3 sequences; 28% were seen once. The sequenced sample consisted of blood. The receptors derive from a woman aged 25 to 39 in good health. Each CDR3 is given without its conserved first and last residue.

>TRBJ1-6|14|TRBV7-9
ASSRDRVSDNSPLH
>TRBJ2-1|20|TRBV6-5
ASSYSIGTQKFKPILYNEQF
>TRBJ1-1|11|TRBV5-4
ASSRASNTEAF
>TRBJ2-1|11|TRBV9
ASTRGTYNEQF
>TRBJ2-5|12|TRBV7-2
AGSREPRGETQY
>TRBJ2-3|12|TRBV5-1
ASSRSSGTDTQY
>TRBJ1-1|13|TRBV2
ASSDSRGRDTEAF
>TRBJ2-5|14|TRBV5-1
ASSDGTSGGEETQY
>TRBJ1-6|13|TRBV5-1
ASSSPGQGNSPLH
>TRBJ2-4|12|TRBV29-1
SVRTSGRLNEQY
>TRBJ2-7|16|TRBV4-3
ASSQGPSRAGGIYEQY
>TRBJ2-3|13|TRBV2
ASSETSGSTDTQY
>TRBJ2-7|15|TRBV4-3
ASSLFPMGDISYEQY
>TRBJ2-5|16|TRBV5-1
SSSPSAGTSGTKETQY